These 28 T cell receptor beta chains were all obtained from the same sample, sequenced in a study of shared clonotypes between healthy human individuals. This table comes from immunoSEQ multiplex PCR, and its TCRdb copy is limited to in-frame clones, with some not included. The sample shows approximately 110,000 clones, 67% of them seen only once. The sequenced sample was memory CD8+ T cells sorted from blood. The subset is: CD45RO+ cells pooled with CCR7-negative TemRA cells. The receptors here all came from a woman aged 25 to 39 in good health.

The gene calls are TRBV11-2 and TRBJ1-1, with 9 bases that match TRBD1. Losses at the gene ends were 5 bases for V and 3 bases for J; bases not matched to a gene: 7. The CDR3 runs 15 residues. Germline CDR1 SGHAT, CDR2 FQNNGV. As DNA, the CDR3 is TGTGCCAGCAGCGACACGACAGGGGGTGACACTGAAGCTTTCTTT. The encoded protein is CASSDTTGGDTEAFF.

The rearrangement links TRBV2 to TRBJ2-3; a weak D match, TRBD2 (5 bases). Between the trimmed V and J ends, which lost 4 bases and 11 bases, there was a span of 13 bases. The CDR3 totals 12 residues. In germline, CDR1 is SNHLY, CDR2 FYNNEI. The DNA for the CDR3 is TGTGCCAGCAGTGTGGGTACTAGTCGGCAGTATTTT. As protein: CASSVGTSRQYF.

The chain links TRBV2 to TRBJ1-5; TRBD1 might be the D (5 bases). This CDR3 has 14 residues. Per the germline V gene, CDR1 is SNHLY and CDR2 is FYNNEI. V gave up 4 bases and J gave up 0 bases, with 7 bases separating them. The CDR3 loop is CASSGQNSNQPQHF. CDR3 sequence (DNA): TGTGCCAGCAGTGGACAGAATAGCAATCAGCCCCAGCATTTT.

The chain uses TRBV5-4 and TRBJ2-1, with a tentative D call TRBD1 (5 bases). This CDR3 is 12 amino acids long. Germline loops: CDR1 SGHNT, CDR2 YYREEE (reference sequence). V lost 1 base and J lost 6, with 5 bases in between. Here the CDR3 DNA reads TGTGCCAGCAGCTTGACAGGCAATGAGCAGTTCTTC. It is translated as CASSLTGNEQFF.

The genes are TRBV7-9 and TRBJ2-4; the D gene is possibly TRBD1 (6 bases). Germline assignment: CDR1 SEHNR and CDR2 FQNEAQ (reference sequence). This CDR3 is 16 amino acids long. V dropped 5 bases and J dropped 6 bases, with 20 bases sitting between them. CDR3: CASSRQDPSSGNIQYF. In nucleotides, the CDR3 is TGTGCCAGCAGCCGACAGGACCCGTCGTCCGGAAACATTCAGTACTTC.

The V and J genes are TRBV5-1 and TRBJ2-7; 11 bases agree with TRBD1. The CDR3 is made up of 15 amino acids. Germline CDR1 SGHRS, CDR2 YFSETQ. The junction had 5 bases not matched to a gene; V was cut back by 1 base and J by 5 bases. The CDR3 DNA sequence: TGCGCCAGCAGCTTGCCGGGACAGGGGGGCCACGAGCAGTACTTC. This codes for CASSLPGQGGHEQYF. Looking up the rest from reference TRBV5-1 and TRBJ2-7 gives the full variable domain: KAGVTQTPRYLIKTRGQQVTLSCSPISGHRSVSWYQQTPGQGLQFLFEYFSETQRNKGNFPGRFSGRQFSNSRSEMNVSTLELGDSALYLCASSLPGQGGHEQYFGPGTRLTVT.

This clone was seen once. The chain links TRBV10-3 to TRBJ2-1, with D unclear. CDR3 length equals 13 residues. V was shortened by 9 bases and J by 0 bases, with 9 bases between the two germline ends. Germline V gene lookup returns CDR1 ENHRY and CDR2 SYGVKD. The CDR3 DNA reads as TGTGCCATTAGCACGGGCTCCTACAATGAGCAGTTCTTC. Translation: CAISTGSYNEQFF.

The V gene is TRBV18, the J gene TRBJ2-7, with TRBD2 matching 10 bases. The V gene end was trimmed by 3 bases and the J gene end by 1 base; junction bases not matched to a gene: 6. CDR1 KGHSH and CDR2 LQKENI come from the germline V gene. The CDR3 length is 16 residues. CDR3 residues: CASSPQTSGPSYEQYF. As DNA, the CDR3 is TGTGCCAGCTCACCGCAGACTAGCGGGCCTTCCTACGAGCAGTACTTC.

The table lists this clone with many counts. The genes are TRBV7-2 and TRBJ2-1, with 12 bases fitting TRBD2. CDR1 is SGHTA and CDR2 is FQGNSA in the germline V gene. This CDR3 has 14 amino acids. V lost 6 bases to trimming and J lost 8 bases; unmatched junction nucleotides: 5. CDR3 DNA: TGTGCCAGCAGAGGGACTAGCGGGCCCGATGAGCAGTTCTTC. Its protein product is CASRGTSGPDEQFF.

The CDR3 loop is CASSPGTVQGQFF. As DNA, the CDR3 is TGCGCCAGCAGCCCGGGGACGGTACAAGGGCAGTTCTTC. The chain uses TRBV4-1 and TRBJ2-1; either TRBD1 or TRBD2 may fit D (5 bases each). Germline V gene lookup returns CDR1 MGHRA and CDR2 YSYEKL. This CDR3 comprises 13 residues. Trimming removed 4 bases at V and 12 bases at J, with 16 bases between.

The chain is built from TRBV28 and TRBJ1-5, with D unclear. Germline V gene data show CDR1 as MDHEN and CDR2 as SYDVKM. Trimming left V 6 bases short and J 4 bases short, with 22 bases between. The CDR3 is 17 residues long. The CDR3 DNA is TGTGCCAGCAGGTCGCGGGAAACAAAGGTAACGAATCAGCCCCAGCATTTT. This encodes CASRSRETKVTNQPQHF.

This chain uses TRBV29-1 with TRBJ2-1; 8 bases are shared with TRBD2. The V gene's germline CDR1 is SQVTM and CDR2 ANQGSEA. The V and J ends lost 4 bases and 4 bases, in that order; junction bases with no gene match: 9. The CDR3 has 15 residues. The CDR3 DNA reads as TGCAGCGTTGGGGCGGGAGGACGAATATACAATGAGCAGTTCTTC. The encoded protein is CSVGAGGRIYNEQFF.

The rearrangement uses TRBV10-3 and TRBJ1-1; D might be TRBD1 (6 bases). Germline lookup yields CDR1 ENHRY and CDR2 SYGVKD. Trimming took off 2 bases at V and 4 bases at J, with 8 bases between the two ends. This CDR3 region has 13 residues. The CDR3 nucleotides read TGTGCCATCAGTGAGACAGGGCCCACTGAAGCTTTCTTT. This translates into CAISETGPTEAFF.

This clone was seen a handful of times. This sequence joins TRBV6-6 and TRBJ1-4, with D uncertain. The CDR3 extends over 13 amino acids. Trimming cost V 9 bases and J 0 bases, with 8 bases left between them. Looked up from germline, CDR1 is MNHNY and CDR2 is SVGAGI (reference sequence). The CDR3 DNA reads as TGTGCCAGTGTCAGAGCAACTAATGAAAAACTGTTTTTT. Its translation is CASVRATNEKLFF.

In this sample, this clone turned up once. A single base is all that separates this from a far larger clone, so a read error is likely. Distinct nucleotide sequences in the sample also encode this CDR3. The V and J genes are TRBV11-2 and TRBJ1-2; D gene ambiguous. Germline lookup yields CDR1 SGHAT and CDR2 FQNNGV. CDR3 length: 14 residues. CDR3 sequence reads: CASTPAGRNYGYTF. The CDR3 bases are TGTGCCAGCACCCCCGCGGGCAGAAACTATGGCTACACTTTC.

This clone has a count of ten or more. The rearrangement links TRBV25-1 to TRBJ2-7; D remains ambiguous. From germline, CDR1 is MGHDK and CDR2 SYGVNS. V gave up 5 bases and J gave up 6 bases, with 17 bases separating them. CDR3 length equals 14 residues. The CDR3 loop reads CASSPPSARSEQYF. DNA for the CDR3: TGTGCCAGCAGTCCTCCTTCAGCGCGGAGCGAGCAGTACTTC.

This clone was found many times. The chain carries TRBV9 and TRBJ2-1, with D perhaps TRBD2 (5 bases). Germline-derived CDR1 and CDR2 are SGDLS and YYNGEE. V was pared by 0 bases and J by 7 bases, with 14 bases between. The CDR3 has 15 amino acids. As DNA, the CDR3 is TGTGCCAGCAGCGTAGCCTGGGGAGTTAGTAATGAGCAGTTCTTC. This codes for CASSVAWGVSNEQFF.

This clone was seen a single time. The V and J genes are TRBV15 and TRBJ2-5; no clear D. V was clipped by 2 bases and J by 5 bases, with 12 bases between them. There are 14 residues in the CDR3. CDR1 LNHNV and CDR2 YYDKDF come from the germline V gene (reference sequence). DNA of the CDR3: TGTGCCACCAGCAGAAAAGTGGACCCGGAGACCCAGTACTTC. As protein: CATSRKVDPETQYF.

This chain joins TRBV27 and TRBJ2-7, with 13 bases matching TRBD2. Germline V lookup: CDR1 MNHEY, CDR2 SMNVEV (reference sequence). The CDR3 sequence is 17 residues long. V lost 1 base to trimming and J lost 2 bases; unmatched junction nucleotides: 5. CDR3: CASSLLGLAGPAYEQYF. CDR3 DNA: TGTGCCAGCAGTTTATTGGGACTAGCGGGACCCGCCTACGAGCAGTACTTC.

CDR3 coding DNA: TGTGCCAGCAGCTTAGGCGGGAGTTTTACAGATACGCAGTATTTT. Translated: CASSLGGSFTDTQYF. The chain links TRBV5-4 to TRBJ2-3, with 7 positions matching TRBD2. Germline loops: CDR1 SGHNT, CDR2 YYREEE (reference sequence). CDR3 size: 15 residues. Trimming removed 2 bases from V and 3 bases from J; junction bases left unmatched: 6. Complete variable domain (other parts from reference TRBV5-4 and TRBJ2-3): ETGVTQSPTHLIKTRGQQVTLRCSSQSGHNTVSWYQQALGQGPQFIFQYYREEENGRGNFPPRFSGLQFPNYSSELNVNALELDDSALYLCASSLGGSFTDTQYFGPGTRLTVL.

The gene calls are TRBV7-9 and TRBJ2-4, with D perhaps matching TRBD1 (6 bases). This CDR3 has 14 residues. The V end lost 1 base, the J end lost 8 bases, and 12 bases lay between the germline ends. Germline CDR1 and CDR2: SEHNR and FQNEAQ (reference sequence). The CDR3 DNA sequence: TGTGCCAGCAGCTTAGAAGGGGGATACTACATTCAGTACTTC. This sequence encodes CASSLEGGYYIQYF.

The chain recombines TRBV6-1 with TRBJ2-5; D not resolved. Trimming pared 3 bases from V and 5 bases from J, leaving 13 bases between. The CDR3 sequence is 14 residues long. Per the germline V gene, CDR1 is MNHNS and CDR2 is SASEGT. CDR3 sequence reads: CASSESFESETQYF. The CDR3 DNA follows: TGTGCCAGCAGTGAGTCCTTCGAGAGTGAGACCCAGTACTTC.

This sequence joins TRBV20-1 and TRBJ2-1; no definite D call. The CDR3 length is 11 residues. V was clipped by 7 bases and J by 0 bases, with 4 bases between them. Germline V CDR1 and CDR2: DFQATT, SNEGSKA (reference sequence). CDR3 DNA sequence: TGCAGTGTTAGCTCCTACAATGAGCAGTTCTTC. It specifies CSVSSYNEQFF.

This clone was recorded only once. The gene calls are TRBV7-2 and TRBJ2-7, with D tentatively TRBD2 (5 bases). The CDR3 is 15 residues long. CDR1 and CDR2 from the germline V gene are SGHTA and FQGNSA. The V end was cut by 5 bases, the J end by 6 bases, with 20 bases between. CDR3 sequence reads: CASSLRWVRGSEQYF. The CDR3, as DNA: TGTGCCAGCAGCCTGCGGTGGGTACGAGGGAGCGAGCAGTACTTC.

The chain employs TRBV5-1 and TRBJ2-1; 7 bases line up with TRBD1. The CDR3 consists of 14 residues. Germline assignment: CDR1 SGHRS and CDR2 YFSETQ. V dropped 0 bases and J dropped 5; count of bases not matched to a gene: 2. The CDR3: CASSLGQGDNEQFF. In DNA, the CDR3 is TGCGCCAGCAGCTTGGGACAGGGTGACAATGAGCAGTTCTTC.

This clone was detected only once. The chain uses TRBV4-1 and TRBJ2-1, with TRBD2 matching 9 bases. The junction had 15 bases not matched to a gene; V was cut back by 4 bases and J by 2 bases. CDR3 length: 19 residues. Germline-derived CDR1 and CDR2 are MGHRA and YSYEKL. The CDR3 bases are TGCGCCAGCAGCCGTAGCCAAGCGGGAGGCCCGGAAACCTACAATGAGCAGTTCTTC. This encodes CASSRSQAGGPETYNEQFF.

This sequence joins TRBV5-6 and TRBJ2-3; D is unresolved. The V end lost 0 bases, the J end lost 2 bases, and 10 bases lay between the germline ends. Germline CDR1 and CDR2: SGHDT and YYEEEE. CDR3 length: 15 residues. As DNA, the CDR3 is TGTGCCAGCAGCTTGGCCAGGATGGACACAGATACGCAGTATTTT. This gives the protein CASSLARMDTDTQYF.

A note on this clone: It is likely a read error: a sequence one base away is far more abundant. The chain links TRBV5-1 to TRBJ2-7; no firm D call. V lost 2 bases, J lost 3 bases, and 9 bases lay in between. This CDR3 comprises 13 residues. Germline assignment: CDR1 SGHRS and CDR2 YFSETQ. DNA for the CDR3: TGCGCCAGCAGCTTCGACGAAAACTACGAGCAGTACTTC. It translates to CASSFDENYEQYF.